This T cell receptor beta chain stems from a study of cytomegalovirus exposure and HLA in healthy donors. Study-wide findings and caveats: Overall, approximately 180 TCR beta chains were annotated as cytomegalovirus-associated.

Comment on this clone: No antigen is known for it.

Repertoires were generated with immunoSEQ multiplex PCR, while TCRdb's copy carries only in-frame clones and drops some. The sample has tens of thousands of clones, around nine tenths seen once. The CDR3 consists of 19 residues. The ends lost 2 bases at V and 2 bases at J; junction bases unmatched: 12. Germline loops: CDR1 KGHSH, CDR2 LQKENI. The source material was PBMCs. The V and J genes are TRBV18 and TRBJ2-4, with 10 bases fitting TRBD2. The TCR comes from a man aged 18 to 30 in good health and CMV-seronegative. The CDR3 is CASSPTRLAGEESKNIQYF. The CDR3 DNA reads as TGTGCCAGCTCACCAACAAGGCTAGCGGGAGAGGAGTCCAAAAACATTCAGTACTTC.